This is a list of T cell receptor beta chains from one sample in a study of T cell changes during pregnancy in multiple sclerosis. The method was immunoSEQ multiplex PCR; TCRdb's version includes in-frame clones alone and lacks a portion of them. The table has just under 60,000 clones, over 90% seen once; the top ten hold about 0.93%. Sequencing was performed on peripheral blood, taken in the first trimester of pregnancy. These receptors were obtained from a female donor with multiple sclerosis, enrolled in a pregnancy study. The CDR3 runs from the conserved cysteine through the conserved F or W. The D gene is left open where the match is weak. Not every row has a clone size; where given, it reads once, few, many or a size class.

V: TRBV6-1
J: TRBJ1-4
size: NA
D: NA
CDR3: CASSAGRTNEKLFF
DNA: TGTGCCAGCAGTGCGGGAAGGACTAATGAAAAACTGTTTTTT

V: TRBV6-1
J: TRBJ2-7
size: NA
D: NA
CDR3: CASSASSYEQYF
DNA: TGTGCCAGCAGTGCGAGCTCCTACGAGCAGTACTTC

V: TRBV5-6
J: TRBJ2-7
size: NA
D: TRBD2
CDR3: CASINAARTSGYEQYF
DNA: TGTGCCAGCATAAATGCCGCCCGGACTAGCGGGTACGAGCAGTACTTC

V: TRBV9
J: TRBJ2-7
size: NA
D: TRBD2
CDR3: CASSVASGGPYEQYF
DNA: TGTGCCAGCAGCGTAGCTAGCGGGGGCCCCTACGAGCAGTACTTC

V: TRBV6-5
J: TRBJ2-1
size: NA
D: TRBD1
CDR3: CASRTGTGGRNEQFF
DNA: TGTGCCAGCAGGACCGGGACAGGGGGCCGCAATGAGCAGTTCTTC

V: TRBV7-2
J: TRBJ2-5
size: NA
D: TRBD2
CDR3: CASSLIVGGGAVETQYF
DNA: TGTGCCAGCAGCTTGATTGTCGGCGGGGGGGCCGTAGAGACCCAGTACTTC

V: TRBV30
J: TRBJ2-3
size: once
D: NA
CDR3: CAWSVRDRLVGTDTQYF
DNA: TGTGCCTGGAGTGTACGCGATAGGCTAGTGGGCACAGATACGCAGTATTTT

V: TRBV5-1
J: TRBJ1-3
size: NA
D: TRBD1
CDR3: CASSFFRDRGPNTIYF
DNA: TGCGCCAGCAGCTTTTTCCGGGACAGGGGGCCAAACACCATATATTTT

V: TRBV5-6
J: TRBJ2-7
size: once
D: TRBD1
CDR3: CASREMGQTYEQYF
DNA: TGTGCCAGCAGGGAGATGGGACAGACCTACGAGCAGTACTTC

V: TRBV18
J: TRBJ1-4
size: NA
D: TRBD1
CDR3: CASSPQGALNEKLFF
DNA: TGTGCCAGCTCACCACAGGGGGCCCTTAATGAAAAACTGTTTTTT

V: TRBV6-5
J: TRBJ1-2
size: NA
D: TRBD1
CDR3: CASSNLDRARGYTF
DNA: TGTGCCAGCAGTAACCTGGACAGGGCGCGCGGCTACACCTTC

V: TRBV4-3
J: TRBJ1-1
size: once
D: NA
CDR3: CASSHTGTQGVTTEAFF
DNA: TGCGCCAGCAGCCACACAGGAACCCAAGGGGTAACCACTGAAGCTTTCTTT

V: TRBV7-9
J: TRBJ2-7
size: NA
D: NA
CDR3: CASSSQGPDYEQYF
DNA: TGTGCCAGCAGCTCGCAGGGCCCGGACTACGAGCAGTACTTC

V: TRBV4-2
J: TRBJ2-3
size: NA
D: NA
CDR3: CASSQDKDTQYF
DNA: TGTGCCAGCAGCCAAGATAAAGATACGCAGTATTTT

V: TRBV9
J: TRBJ1-3
size: once
D: NA
CDR3: CASSVAGMAGNTIYF
DNA: TGTGCCAGCAGCGTAGCAGGGATGGCTGGAAACACCATATATTTT

V: TRBV6-6
J: TRBJ2-7
size: NA
D: NA
CDR3: CASSPEITPSSYEQYF
DNA: TGTGCCAGCAGCCCCGAGATAACCCCGAGCTCCTACGAGCAGTACTTC

V: TRBV5-4
J: TRBJ2-7
size: NA
D: NA
CDR3: CASSLERRGSSYEQYF
DNA: TGTGCCAGCAGCTTGGAGAGGCGGGGCAGCTCCTACGAGCAGTACTTC

V: TRBV18
J: TRBJ1-2
size: NA
D: NA
CDR3: CASSQQGYGYTF
DNA: TGTGCCAGCTCACAGCAGGGGTACGGCTACACCTTC

V: TRBV5-1
J: TRBJ2-7
size: once
D: TRBD1
CDR3: CASSRTFVDRGYEQYF
DNA: TGCGCCAGCAGCCGCACATTCGTGGACAGGGGGTACGAGCAGTACTTC

V: TRBV7-9
J: TRBJ1-3
size: NA
D: TRBD1
CDR3: CASSLATGSGNTIYF
DNA: TGTGCCAGCAGCTTAGCGACAGGGTCGGGAAACACCATATATTTT

V: TRBV4-1
J: TRBJ2-1
size: NA
D: NA
CDR3: CASSQVDILSYNEQFF
DNA: TGCGCCAGCAGCCAAGTGGACATTCTCTCCTACAATGAGCAGTTCTTC

V: TRBV7-2
J: TRBJ2-5
size: few
D: NA
CDR3: CASIKGGEETQYF
DNA: TGTGCCAGCATCAAGGGGGGGGAAGAGACCCAGTACTTC

V: TRBV7-8
J: TRBJ2-3
size: once
D: NA
CDR3: CASSLGRTTSTDTQYF
DNA: TGTGCCAGCAGCTTAGGTAGGACTACCAGCACAGATACGCAGTATTTT

V: TRBV19
J: TRBJ2-2
size: NA
D: NA
CDR3: CASTAFGGATGELFF
DNA: TGTGCCAGTACGGCGTTTGGGGGCGCCACCGGGGAGCTGTTTTTT

V: TRBV7-6
J: TRBJ2-3
size: NA
D: TRBD2
CDR3: CASSPDPAGGGTQYF
DNA: TGTGCCAGCAGCCCGGATCCTGCGGGGGGTGGTACGCAGTATTTT

V: TRBV18
J: TRBJ2-1
size: NA
D: NA
CDR3: CASSPRGQNYNEQFF
DNA: TGTGCCAGCTCCCCTCGTGGACAGAATTACAATGAGCAGTTCTTC

V: TRBV9
J: TRBJ2-3
size: once
D: NA
CDR3: CASSDNSQPASTDTQYF
DNA: TGTGCCAGCAGCGACAACTCACAGCCCGCTAGCACAGATACGCAGTATTTT

V: TRBV7-3
J: TRBJ2-1
size: NA
D: TRBD1
CDR3: CASSIRDRGGNEQFF
DNA: TGTGCCAGCAGCATCAGGGACAGGGGAGGCAATGAGCAGTTCTTC

V: TRBV30
J: TRBJ1-6
size: NA
D: NA
CDR3: CAWSGQANSPLHF
DNA: TGTGCCTGGAGTGGGCAGGCAAATTCACCCCTCCACTTT

V: TRBV5-5
J: TRBJ1-1
size: NA
D: NA
CDR3: CASSLAPGGNTEAFF
DNA: TGTGCCAGCAGCTTGGCCCCGGGAGGGAACACTGAAGCTTTCTTT

V: TRBV29-1
J: TRBJ2-3
size: NA
D: NA
CDR3: CSSSLEDTQYF
DNA: TGCAGCTCCTCCTTAGAGGATACGCAGTATTTT

V: TRBV5-8
J: TRBJ2-7
size: NA
D: NA
CDR3: CASSSDYYEQYF
DNA: TGTGCCAGCAGCTCAGACTACTACGAGCAGTACTTC

V: TRBV7-3
J: TRBJ2-6
size: NA
D: TRBD1
CDR3: CASRGSTGAGANVLTF
DNA: TGTGCCAGCAGAGGATCGACAGGGGCTGGGGCCAACGTCCTGACTTTC

V: TRBV7-3
J: TRBJ2-3
size: NA
D: NA
CDR3: CASSLTRASDTQYF
DNA: TGTGCCAGCAGCTTAACTAGAGCGTCAGATACGCAGTATTTT

V: TRBV4-3
J: TRBJ2-1
size: NA
D: TRBD2
CDR3: CASSQVGSGGAHEQFF
DNA: TGCGCCAGCAGCCAAGTGGGCAGCGGGGGGGCCCATGAGCAGTTCTTC

V: TRBV7-2
J: TRBJ2-7
size: NA
D: TRBD2
CDR3: CASSRGGAETYEQYF
DNA: TGTGCCAGCAGCCGGGGGGGGGCAGAAACCTACGAGCAGTACTTC

V: TRBV4-2
J: TRBJ1-1
size: once
D: NA
CDR3: CASSQDGPEGAFF
DNA: TGTGCCAGCAGCCAAGATGGGCCGGAGGGAGCTTTCTTT

V: TRBV7-9
J: TRBJ2-7
size: once
D: TRBD1
CDR3: CASSEGQGHSYEQYF
DNA: TGTGCCAGCAGCGAAGGACAGGGGCATTCCTACGAGCAGTACTTC

V: TRBV15
J: TRBJ2-7
size: once
D: TRBD2
CDR3: CATSRTSGSPEQYF
DNA: TGTGCCACCAGCAGGACTAGCGGGAGCCCGGAGCAGTACTTC

V: TRBV6-1
J: TRBJ1-1
size: NA
D: TRBD1
CDR3: CASSSTGRRTEAFF
DNA: TGTGCCAGCAGTTCGACAGGGCGGAGGACTGAAGCTTTCTTT

V: TRBV7-6
J: TRBJ1-1
size: NA
D: NA
CDR3: CASSSPGLEAFF
DNA: TGTGCCAGCAGCTCACCGGGACTGGAAGCTTTCTTT

V: TRBV30
J: TRBJ2-7
size: NA
D: NA
CDR3: CACLGPLGQYF
DNA: TGTGCCTGTCTGGGGCCTCTGGGGCAGTACTTC

V: TRBV9
J: TRBJ1-3
size: NA
D: NA
CDR3: CASSVQGYSGNTIYF
DNA: TGTGCCAGCAGCGTACAGGGTTACTCTGGAAACACCATATATTTT

V: TRBV2
J: TRBJ1-5
size: NA
D: NA
CDR3: CASSERAGEDQHF
DNA: TGTGCCAGCAGTGAAAGGGCGGGAGAAGACCAGCATTTT

V: TRBV10-3
J: TRBJ1-1
size: NA
D: NA
CDR3: CAISEYGNTEAFF
DNA: TGTGCCATCAGTGAATACGGGAACACTGAAGCTTTCTTT

V: TRBV1
J: TRBJ2-3
size: NA
D: NA
CDR3: CTSSQESPTSGRSTDTQYF
DNA: TGCACCAGCAGCCAAGAAAGCCCTACCAGCGGGAGGTCCACAGATACGCAGTATTTT

V: TRBV7-9
J: TRBJ1-2
size: NA
D: TRBD1
CDR3: CASSFNDRGRRGYTF
DNA: TGTGCCAGCAGCTTTAATGACAGGGGGCGCCGTGGCTACACCTTC

V: TRBV7-2
J: TRBJ2-1
size: few
D: TRBD2
CDR3: CASRPSGLAGHIEQFF
DNA: TGTGCCAGCAGACCCTCGGGACTAGCGGGGCACATTGAGCAGTTCTTC

V: TRBV5-4
J: TRBJ2-1
size: NA
D: NA
CDR3: CASNIQGGNEQFF
DNA: TGTGCCAGCAACATTCAGGGGGGCAATGAGCAGTTCTTC

V: TRBV6-5
J: TRBJ2-1
size: NA
D: TRBD2
CDR3: CASRGLAVYNEQFF
DNA: TGTGCCAGCAGGGGACTAGCGGTATACAATGAGCAGTTCTTC

V: TRBV6-5
J: TRBJ1-3
size: NA
D: NA
CDR3: CASSYSTAVSGNTIYF
DNA: TGTGCCAGCAGTTACTCAACAGCCGTCTCTGGAAACACCATATATTTT

V: TRBV10-1
J: TRBJ1-2
size: NA
D: NA
CDR3: CASSQGGGGYTF
DNA: TGCGCCAGCAGCCAGGGCGGGGGTGGCTACACCTTC

V: TRBV27
J: TRBJ1-4
size: NA
D: TRBD1
CDR3: CASSYTGTGYYEKLFF
DNA: TGTGCCAGCAGTTACACCGGGACAGGGTATTACGAAAAACTGTTTTTT

V: TRBV2
J: TRBJ2-3
size: NA
D: TRBD2
CDR3: CASERGRIDTQYF
DNA: TGTGCCAGCGAGCGGGGTAGAATAGATACGCAGTATTTT

V: TRBV15
J: TRBJ2-1
size: NA
D: TRBD1
CDR3: CATSRGTGSYNEQFF
DNA: TGTGCCACCAGCAGGGGGACAGGGAGCTACAATGAGCAGTTCTTC